The clone carrying this TCR beta chain was seen a handful of times. As yet, its antigen is unknown. The data stem from a study of early T cells in non-severe SARS-CoV-2 infection. Study at large: Unsorted whole blood bulk RNA was sequenced, with unpaired chains. Study observations and caveats: VDJdb matching, biased toward anti-spike CD8 responses, missed private and CD4 specificities.

The protocol attached unique molecular identifiers to individual cDNA molecules. TCRdb re-analysed the 5' RACE reads in MiXCR, keeping a single row per CDR3 protein. The sample includes 90,000 to 100,000 distinct CDR3 sequences, 13% of them seen just once. The V gene lost 8 bases and the J gene lost 3 bases, with 14 bases spanning the gap. Germline V gene lookup returns CDR1 ENHRY and CDR2 SYGVKD. CDR3 length: 14 residues. Sample: whole blood. The receptor was derived from an adult who was a healthcare worker with PCR-confirmed SARS-CoV-2 infection or an uninfected control (not recorded which). This chain joins TRBV10-3 and TRBJ1-5; the D gene is possibly TRBD1 (5 bases). The CDR3 DNA reads TGTGCCATCTCTTCCAGGGAGGACAATCAGCCCCAGCATTTT. This codes for CAISSREDNQPQHF.